The text below deals with one T cell receptor (beta chain). What it recognizes is unknown. The method was immunoSEQ multiplex PCR; TCRdb's version includes in-frame clones alone and lacks a portion of them. This sample has around 25,000 clones, with roughly 67% found just once. About 17-55 mg of tumor tissue was diced per sample. This sample is drawn from a study of early stage breast cancer tumors. Study-wide points: Blood repertoires resembled normal breast more than tumor. Tumors had approximately 2.4-fold higher T cell density than normal breast.

The germline CDR1 and CDR2 sequences are SGHAT and FQNNGV. V lost 6 bases, J lost 4 bases, and 9 bases lay in between. The CDR3 length is 13 residues. Input material: breast tumor tissue. This receptor was obtained from a person between 55 and 69 years old with breast cancer. The gene calls are TRBV11-2 and TRBJ2-2; D remains ambiguous. The CDR3 region has the DNA TGTGCCAGCAGTCTAGGAACCACCGGGGAGCTGTTTTTT. This sequence encodes CASSLGTTGELFF.